The 25 T cell receptor beta chains in this list originate from one sample, sequenced in a study of T cells expressing NK-cell markers (dated by TCRdb to 2019 to 2021). The method was 5' RACE. Instrument used: Illumina HiSeq 2000. Reprocessed by TCRdb, the reads give a single entry per CDR3 protein sequence, without DNA. The table for this sample shows 550,000 to 600,000 distinct CDR3 sequences. 3% to 4.5% of the sample belongs to the ten largest clones. The source material was blood T cells: a sorted CD56 or NKG2C T cell subset, CD4+ or CD8+ T cells, or bulk PBMC T cells (not recorded which). These receptors all stem from a young man in good health. Donor details come from another sample of the same person, matched by shared clones.

V gene TRBV2 combines with J gene TRBJ1-1; the TRBD1 assignment by TCRdb is unverifiable without DNA. The length of the CDR3 is 12 residues. The germline V gene has CDR1 SNHLY and CDR2 FYNNEI. CDR3 region: CASSEDPGQAFF.

The chain recombines TRBV12-3 or TRBV12-4 with TRBJ2-3; without DNA, the TCRdb call of TRBD2 cannot be checked. This CDR3 is 14 amino acids long. CDR3 residues: CASGWEGRTDTQYF.

The chain recombines TRBV29-1 with TRBJ2-1; lacking DNA, the TRBD1 call made by TCRdb goes unchecked. This CDR3 has 14 amino acids. Germline-derived CDR1 and CDR2 are SQVTM and ANQGSEA. CDR3: CSVEDGGGIDEQFF.

The chain has TRBV7-2 and TRBJ1-3; TCRdb's assignment of TRBD1 cannot be checked, as there is no DNA. Germline CDR1 SGHTA, CDR2 FQGNSA. This CDR3 is 17 amino acids long. CDR3 loop: CASSSGTGSYSGNTIYF.

The chain has TRBV7-3 and TRBJ1-2; without DNA, the TCRdb call of TRBD1 cannot be checked. Looked up from germline, CDR1 is SGHTA and CDR2 is FQGTGA. The CDR3 covers 14 residues. This CDR3 reads CASSSGQRSYGYTF. Drawing the rest from reference TRBV7-3 and TRBJ1-2, the complete variable domain is GAGVSQTPSNKVTEKGKYVELRCDPISGHTALYWYRQSLGQGPEFLIYFQGTGAADDSGLPNDRFFAVRPEGSVSTLKIQRTERGDSAVYLCASSSGQRSYGYTFGSGTRLTVV.

The chain couples TRBV15 to TRBJ2-6; TCRdb proposes TRBD1, but this gene call is untestable without DNA. The CDR3 has 16 amino acids. Per the germline V gene, CDR1 is LNHNV and CDR2 is YYDKDF (reference sequence). Here the CDR3 reads CATSTGGASGANVLTF. The full variable domain, in which reference TRBV15 and TRBJ2-6 provide the parts outside the CDR3, is DAMVIQNPRYQVTQFGKPVTLSCSQTLNHNVMYWYQQKSSQAPKLLFHYYDKDFNNEADTPDNFQSRRPNTSFCFLDIRSPGLGDTAMYLCATSTGGASGANVLTFGAGSRLTVL.

CDR3 sequence reads: CASKLAATENIQYF. The gene calls are TRBV6-5 and TRBJ2-4. The CDR3 spans 14 residues. The germline V gene encodes CDR1 MNHEY and CDR2 SVGAGI.

V gene TRBV15 combines with J gene TRBJ2-7. The CDR3 contains 12 residues. Germline-derived CDR1 and CDR2 are LNHNV and YYDKDF (reference sequence). The CDR3: CATSRDNYEQYF.

This chain joins TRBV9 and TRBJ2-4; TCRdb picks TRBD1, but there is no DNA to check that call. Per the germline V gene, CDR1 is SGDLS and CDR2 is YYNGEE. The CDR3 is 15 residues long. The CDR3: CASSVALSSRDIQYF.

The chain links TRBV6-5 to TRBJ2-3; TCRdb proposes TRBD1, but this gene call is untestable without DNA. Germline-derived CDR1 and CDR2 are MNHEY and SVGAGI. There are 17 residues in the CDR3. CDR3 protein: CASSYSRGPRTTDTQYF.

The V call is TRBV3-1, the J call TRBJ2-3; TCRdb names TRBD1, which stays unverified in the absence of DNA. Germline-derived CDR1 and CDR2 are LGHDT and YNNKEL (reference sequence). The CDR3 spans 17 residues. The CDR3 here is CASSQDRSGTRRDTQYF.

The chain is built from TRBV5-1 and TRBJ2-5; TCRdb designates TRBD1, a call that cannot be tested without DNA. Germline CDR1 and CDR2: SGHRS and YFSETQ. The CDR3 totals 16 residues. CDR3 region: CASSPGTGATQETQYF. Filled out from reference TRBV5-1 and TRBJ2-5, the complete variable domain reads KAGVTQTPRYLIKTRGQQVTLSCSPISGHRSVSWYQQTPGQGLQFLFEYFSETQRNKGNFPGRFSGRQFSNSRSEMNVSTLELGDSALYLCASSPGTGATQETQYFGPGTRLLVL.

The chain links TRBV6-5 to TRBJ2-3; TCRdb proposes TRBD2, but this gene call is untestable without DNA. CDR1 is MNHEY, CDR2 SVGAGI, per germline. The CDR3 runs to 15 residues. CDR3: CASSYSGRAPDTQYF.

The CDR3 spells CASSRVQETQYF. The chain recombines TRBV6-6 with TRBJ2-5. The CDR3 contains 12 residues. CDR1 and CDR2 (germline): MNHNY, SVGAGI (reference sequence).

V gene TRBV4-1 combines with J gene TRBJ2-2. Germline assignment: CDR1 MGHRA and CDR2 YSYEKL. This CDR3 contains 13 residues. CDR3 region: CASSQRVDGELFF.

V usage is TRBV12-3 or TRBV12-4 and J usage is TRBJ2-3; without DNA, the TCRdb call of TRBD2 cannot be checked. This CDR3 is built from 15 residues. The CDR3 is CASTRLAGATDTQYF.

The CDR3 region is CATDEGLAGYEQYF. V usage is TRBV15 and J usage is TRBJ2-7; the TCRdb D gene call, TRBD2, has no DNA to confirm it. The length of the CDR3 is 14 residues. Germline CDR1 reads LNHNV; CDR2 reads YYDKDF (reference sequence).

The chain combines TRBV6-5 with TRBJ2-1; TCRdb lists TRBD1, though no DNA is available to test this call. This CDR3 comprises 14 residues. From germline, CDR1 is MNHEY and CDR2 SVGAGI. Here the CDR3 reads CATCLGDFYNEQFF.

The rearrangement links TRBV7-9 to TRBJ2-7. The CDR3 loop spans 16 amino acids. The germline CDR1 and CDR2 sequences are SEHNR and FQNEAQ (reference sequence). CDR3 sequence reads: CASSLPSRGSGYEQYF.

J is TRBJ2-3 and V is TRBV20-1; without DNA, the TCRdb call of TRBD1 cannot be checked. Looked up from germline, CDR1 is DFQATT and CDR2 is SNEGSKA (reference sequence). The CDR3 runs to 15 residues. The CDR3 region is CSASLDRGGTDTQYF.

The CDR3 spells CASSFFLAGVSHEQFF. This chain joins TRBV27 and TRBJ2-1; there is no DNA to check the TCRdb D call of TRBD2. CDR1 and CDR2 from the germline V gene are MNHEY and SMNVEV (reference sequence). CDR3 length equals 16 residues.

The gene calls are TRBV20-1 and TRBJ1-5. CDR1 and CDR2 (germline): DFQATT, SNEGSKA (reference sequence). This CDR3 has 14 residues. CDR3 in amino acids: CSAQKAGGGQPQHF.

J is TRBJ2-1 and V is TRBV7-8; there is no DNA to check the TCRdb D call of TRBD2. From germline, CDR1 is SGHVS and CDR2 FQNEAQ. This CDR3 has 16 residues. CDR3 protein: CASSPRLAGVGNEQFF.

The CDR3 loop is CASSYRGVPFF. The chain recombines TRBV6-5 with TRBJ2-1; TCRdb designates TRBD1, a call that cannot be tested without DNA. CDR1 and CDR2 (germline): MNHEY, SVGAGI. The CDR3 is made up of 11 amino acids.

The chain's CDR3 is CASSLSIGRRNTEAFF. The gene calls are TRBV3-1 and TRBJ1-1. From germline, CDR1 is LGHDT and CDR2 YNNKEL (reference sequence). The CDR3 is made up of 16 amino acids.